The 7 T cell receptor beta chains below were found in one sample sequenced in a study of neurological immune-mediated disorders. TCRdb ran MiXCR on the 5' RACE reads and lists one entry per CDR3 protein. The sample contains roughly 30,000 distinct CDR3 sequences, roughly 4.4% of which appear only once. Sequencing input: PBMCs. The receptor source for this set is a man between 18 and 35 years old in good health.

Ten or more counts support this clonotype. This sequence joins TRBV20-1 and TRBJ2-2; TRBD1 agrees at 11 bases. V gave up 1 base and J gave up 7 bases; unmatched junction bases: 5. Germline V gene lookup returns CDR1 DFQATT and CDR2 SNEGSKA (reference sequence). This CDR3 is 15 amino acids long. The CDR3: CSARGGTGGNGELFF. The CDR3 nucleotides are TGCAGTGCTAGAGGCGGGACAGGGGGTAACGGGGAGCTGTTTTTT.

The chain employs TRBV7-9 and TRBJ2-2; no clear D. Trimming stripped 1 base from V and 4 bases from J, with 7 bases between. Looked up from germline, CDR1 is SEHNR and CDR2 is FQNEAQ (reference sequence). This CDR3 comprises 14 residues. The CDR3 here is CASSLGSGTGELFF. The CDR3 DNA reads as TGTGCCAGCAGCTTAGGGTCGGGCACCGGGGAGCTGTTTTTT.

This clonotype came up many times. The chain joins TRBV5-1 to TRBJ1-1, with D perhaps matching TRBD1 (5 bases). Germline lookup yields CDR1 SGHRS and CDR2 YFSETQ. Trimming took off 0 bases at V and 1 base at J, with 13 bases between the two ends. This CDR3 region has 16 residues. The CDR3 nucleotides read TGCGCCAGCAGCTTGGGGCCCGGGGGATCGAACACTGAAGCTTTCTTT. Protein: CASSLGPGGSNTEAFF.

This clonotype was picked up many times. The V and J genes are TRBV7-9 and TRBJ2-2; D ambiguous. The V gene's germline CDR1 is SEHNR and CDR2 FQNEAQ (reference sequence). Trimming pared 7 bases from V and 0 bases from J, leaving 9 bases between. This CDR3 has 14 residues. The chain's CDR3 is CASKLVANTGELFF. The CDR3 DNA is TGTGCCAGCAAACTCGTCGCGAACACCGGGGAGCTGTTTTTT.

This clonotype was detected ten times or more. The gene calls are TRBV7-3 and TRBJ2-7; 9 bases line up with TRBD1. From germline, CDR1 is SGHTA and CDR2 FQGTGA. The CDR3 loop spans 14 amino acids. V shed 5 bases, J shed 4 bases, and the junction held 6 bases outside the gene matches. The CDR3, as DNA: TGTGCCAGCAGCCCCTCCGGGACAGGGTACGAGCAGTACTTC. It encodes CASSPSGTGYEQYF.

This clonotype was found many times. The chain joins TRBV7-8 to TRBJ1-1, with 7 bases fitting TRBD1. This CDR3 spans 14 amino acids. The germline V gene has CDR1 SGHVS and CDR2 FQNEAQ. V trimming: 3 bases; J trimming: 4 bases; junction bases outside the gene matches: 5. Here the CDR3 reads CASSFLQGITEAFF. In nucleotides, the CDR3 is TGTGCCAGCAGCTTTCTACAGGGGATCACTGAAGCTTTCTTT.

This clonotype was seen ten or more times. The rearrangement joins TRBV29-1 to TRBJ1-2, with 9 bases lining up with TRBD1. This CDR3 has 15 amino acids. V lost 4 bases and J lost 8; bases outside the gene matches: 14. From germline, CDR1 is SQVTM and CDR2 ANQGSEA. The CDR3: CSVGLIQGAPRGYTF. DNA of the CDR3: TGCAGCGTTGGCCTCATACAGGGGGCGCCGAGGGGCTACACCTTC. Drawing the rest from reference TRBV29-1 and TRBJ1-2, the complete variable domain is SAVISQKPSRDICQRGTSLTIQCQVDSQVTMMFWYRQQPGQSLTLIATANQGSEATYESGFVIDKFPISRPNLTFSTLTVSNMSPEDSSIYLCSVGLIQGAPRGYTFGSGTRLTVV.